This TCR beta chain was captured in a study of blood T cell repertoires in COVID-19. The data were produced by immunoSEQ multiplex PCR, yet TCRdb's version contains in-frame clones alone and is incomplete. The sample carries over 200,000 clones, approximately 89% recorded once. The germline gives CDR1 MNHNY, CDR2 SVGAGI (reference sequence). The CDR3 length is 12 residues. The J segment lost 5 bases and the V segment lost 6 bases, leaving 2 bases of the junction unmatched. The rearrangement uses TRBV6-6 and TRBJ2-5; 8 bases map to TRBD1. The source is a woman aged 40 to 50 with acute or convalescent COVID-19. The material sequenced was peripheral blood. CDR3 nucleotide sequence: TGTGCCAGCAGAAGGACAGGGGAGACCCAGTACTTC. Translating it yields CASRRTGETQYF.